This T cell receptor (beta chain) was sequenced in a study of T cells after somatic rescue of genetic block. A word on this clone: At one end, the junction sequence differs from germline, possibly due to a read error.

Germline assignment: CDR1 DFQATT and CDR2 SNEGSKA (reference sequence). The CDR3 is made up of 11 amino acids. The table came from immunoSEQ multiplex PCR; TCRdb's copy has only in-frame clones and leaves some out. This sample yields about 110,000 clones, of which about 90% are seen a single time; about 1.5% belongs to the top ten. The source material was peripheral blood mononuclear cells (PBMCs). This clonotype originated in a woman between 18 and 29 years old. V is TRBV20-1 and J is TRBJ2-1; no definite D call. The CDR3 nucleotides read TGCAGTGCTAGGGAGTACAGTGAGCAGTTCTTC. As protein: CSAREYSEQFF.